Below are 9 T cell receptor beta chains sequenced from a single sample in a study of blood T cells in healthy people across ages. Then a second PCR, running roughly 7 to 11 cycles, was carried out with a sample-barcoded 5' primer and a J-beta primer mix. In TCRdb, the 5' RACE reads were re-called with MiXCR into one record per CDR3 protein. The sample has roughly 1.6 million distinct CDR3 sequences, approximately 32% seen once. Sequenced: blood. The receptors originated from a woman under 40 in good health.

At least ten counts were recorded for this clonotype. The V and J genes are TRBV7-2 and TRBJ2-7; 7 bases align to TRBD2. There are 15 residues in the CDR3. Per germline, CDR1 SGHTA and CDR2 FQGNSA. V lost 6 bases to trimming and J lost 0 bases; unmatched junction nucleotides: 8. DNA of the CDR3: TGTGCCAGCAGAAAAGGACTAGGTTTCTCCTACGAGCAGTACTTC. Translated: CASRKGLGFSYEQYF.

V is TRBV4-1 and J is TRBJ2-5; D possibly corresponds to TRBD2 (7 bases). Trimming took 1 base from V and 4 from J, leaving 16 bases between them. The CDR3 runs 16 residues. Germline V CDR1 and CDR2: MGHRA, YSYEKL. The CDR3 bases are TGCGCCAGCAGCCAAGCCCCAGGGGCGGGAGTAGAGACCCAGTACTTC. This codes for CASSQAPGAGVETQYF.

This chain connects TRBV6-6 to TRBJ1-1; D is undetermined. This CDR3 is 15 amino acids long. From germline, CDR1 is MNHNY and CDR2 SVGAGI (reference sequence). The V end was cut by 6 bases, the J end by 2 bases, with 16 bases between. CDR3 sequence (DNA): TGTGCCAGCAGGGATACACGGCTAGTTAACACTGAAGCTTTCTTT. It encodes CASRDTRLVNTEAFF.

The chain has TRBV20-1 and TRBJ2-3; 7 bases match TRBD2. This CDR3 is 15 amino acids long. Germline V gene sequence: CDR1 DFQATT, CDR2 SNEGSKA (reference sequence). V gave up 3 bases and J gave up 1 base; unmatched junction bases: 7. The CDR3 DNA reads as TGCAGTGCTAGTGGGCGGGAGATGGGCACAGATACGCAGTATTTT. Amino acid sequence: CSASGREMGTDTQYF.

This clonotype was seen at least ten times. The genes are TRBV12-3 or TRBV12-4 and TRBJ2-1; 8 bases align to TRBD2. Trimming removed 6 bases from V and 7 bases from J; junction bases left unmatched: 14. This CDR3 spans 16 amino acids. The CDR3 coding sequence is TGTGCCAGCAGGGGACTGGCGGGGGGCGCGGTAAATGAGCAGTTCTTC. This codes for CASRGLAGGAVNEQFF.

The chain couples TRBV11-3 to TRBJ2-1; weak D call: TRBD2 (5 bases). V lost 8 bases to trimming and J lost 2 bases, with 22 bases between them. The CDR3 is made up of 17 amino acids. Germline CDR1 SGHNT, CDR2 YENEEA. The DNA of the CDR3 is TGTGCCAGCCAATCCAAACGAGAGCGGATTCCCTACAATGAGCAGTTCTTC. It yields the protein CASQSKRERIPYNEQFF.

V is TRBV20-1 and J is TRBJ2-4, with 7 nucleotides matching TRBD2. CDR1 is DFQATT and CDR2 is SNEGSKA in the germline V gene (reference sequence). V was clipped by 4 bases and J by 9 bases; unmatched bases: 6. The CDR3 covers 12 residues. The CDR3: CSATWTSGIQYF. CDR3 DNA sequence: TGCAGTGCTACCTGGACTAGTGGCATTCAGTACTTC.

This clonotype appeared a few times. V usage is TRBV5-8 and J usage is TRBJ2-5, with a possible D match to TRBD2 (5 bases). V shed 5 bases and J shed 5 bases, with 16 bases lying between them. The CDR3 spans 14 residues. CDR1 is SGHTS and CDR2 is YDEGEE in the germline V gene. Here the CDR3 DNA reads TGTGCCAGCAGTACTTTCGGGGTACGGGAGACCCAGTACTTC. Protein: CASSTFGVRETQYF. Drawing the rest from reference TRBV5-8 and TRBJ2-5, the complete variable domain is EAGVTQSPTHLIKTRGQQATLRCSPISGHTSVYWYQQALGLGLQFLLWYDEGEERNRGNFPPRFSGRQFPNYSSELNVNALELEDSALYLCASSTFGVRETQYFGPGTRLLVL.

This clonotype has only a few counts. The CDR3 spells CSASRFRQGAHEQYF. As DNA, the CDR3 is TGCAGTGCTAGCCGATTTAGACAGGGGGCTCACGAGCAGTACTTC. The V and J genes are TRBV20-1 and TRBJ2-4, with TRBD1 identical over 10 bases. The DNA end favors TRBJ2-7, so the J call may be wrong. The germline V gene has CDR1 DFQATT and CDR2 SNEGSKA (reference sequence). The CDR3 totals 15 residues.